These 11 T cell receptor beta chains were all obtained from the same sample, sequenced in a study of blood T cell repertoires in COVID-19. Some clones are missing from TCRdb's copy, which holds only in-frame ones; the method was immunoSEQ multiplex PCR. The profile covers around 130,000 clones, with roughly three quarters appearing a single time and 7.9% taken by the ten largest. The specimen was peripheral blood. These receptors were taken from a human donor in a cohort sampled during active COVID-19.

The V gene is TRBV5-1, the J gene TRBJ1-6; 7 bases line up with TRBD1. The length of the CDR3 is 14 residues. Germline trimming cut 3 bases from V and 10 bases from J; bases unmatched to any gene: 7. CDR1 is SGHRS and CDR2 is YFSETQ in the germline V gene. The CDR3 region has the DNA TGCGCCAGCAGCTCGGGGGACAGAAACTCACCCCTCCACTTT. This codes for CASSSGDRNSPLHF.

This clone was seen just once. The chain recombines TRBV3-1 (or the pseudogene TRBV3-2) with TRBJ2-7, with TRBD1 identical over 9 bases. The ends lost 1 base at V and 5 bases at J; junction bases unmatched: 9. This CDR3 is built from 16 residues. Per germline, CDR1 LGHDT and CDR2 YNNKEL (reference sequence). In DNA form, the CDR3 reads TGTGCCAGCAGCCAAGTTTCTGGGACAGGGTCCGACGAGCAGTACTTC. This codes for CASSQVSGTGSDEQYF.

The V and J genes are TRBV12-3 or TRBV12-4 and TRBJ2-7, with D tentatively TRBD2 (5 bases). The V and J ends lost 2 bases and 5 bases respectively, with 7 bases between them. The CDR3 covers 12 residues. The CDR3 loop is CASSLRGNEQYF. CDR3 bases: TGTGCCAGCAGTTTACGAGGGAACGAGCAGTACTTC.

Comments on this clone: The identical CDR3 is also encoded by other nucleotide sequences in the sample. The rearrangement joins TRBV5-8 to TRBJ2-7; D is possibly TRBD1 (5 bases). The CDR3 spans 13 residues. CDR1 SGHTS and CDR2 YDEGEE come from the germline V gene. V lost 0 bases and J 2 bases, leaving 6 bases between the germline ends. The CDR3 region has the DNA TGTGCCAGCAGCTTGGAAGGGGCCTACGAGCAGTACTTC. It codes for CASSLEGAYEQYF.

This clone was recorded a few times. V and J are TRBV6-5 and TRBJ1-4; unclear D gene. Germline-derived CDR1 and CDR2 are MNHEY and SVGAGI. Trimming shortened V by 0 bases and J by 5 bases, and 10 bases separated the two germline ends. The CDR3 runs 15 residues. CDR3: CASSYSKTLNEKLFF. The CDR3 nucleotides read TGTGCCAGCAGTTACTCGAAGACATTGAATGAAAAACTGTTTTTT.

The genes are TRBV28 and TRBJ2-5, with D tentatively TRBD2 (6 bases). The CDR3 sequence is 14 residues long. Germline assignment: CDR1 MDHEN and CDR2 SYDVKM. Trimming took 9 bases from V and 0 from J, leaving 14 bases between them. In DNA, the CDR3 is TGTGCCAGTTCCGGAGGGATCTACCAAGAGACCCAGTACTTC. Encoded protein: CASSGGIYQETQYF.

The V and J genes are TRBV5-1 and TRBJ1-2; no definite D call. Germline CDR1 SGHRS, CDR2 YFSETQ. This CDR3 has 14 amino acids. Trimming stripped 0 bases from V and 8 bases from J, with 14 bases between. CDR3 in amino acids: CASSLDSYPGGYTF. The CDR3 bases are TGCGCCAGCAGCTTGGACTCTTACCCGGGGGGCTACACCTTC.

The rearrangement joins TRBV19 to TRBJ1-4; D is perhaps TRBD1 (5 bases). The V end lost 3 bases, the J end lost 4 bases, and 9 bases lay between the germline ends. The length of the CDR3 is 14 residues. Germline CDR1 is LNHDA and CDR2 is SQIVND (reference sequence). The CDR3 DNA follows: TGTGCCAGTAGTATCCAGGGTAGTAATGAAAAACTGTTTTTT. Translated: CASSIQGSNEKLFF.

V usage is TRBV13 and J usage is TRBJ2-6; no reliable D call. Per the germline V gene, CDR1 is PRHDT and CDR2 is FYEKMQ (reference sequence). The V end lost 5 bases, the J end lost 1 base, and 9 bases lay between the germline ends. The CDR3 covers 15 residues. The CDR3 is CASSLTHSGANVLTF. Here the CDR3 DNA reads TGTGCCAGCAGCCTGACACATTCTGGGGCCAACGTCCTGACTTTC.

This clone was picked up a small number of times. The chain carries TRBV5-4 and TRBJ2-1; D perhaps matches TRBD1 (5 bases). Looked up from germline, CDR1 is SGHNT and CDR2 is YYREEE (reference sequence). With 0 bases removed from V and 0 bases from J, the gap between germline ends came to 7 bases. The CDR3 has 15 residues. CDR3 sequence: CASSLGQSSYNEQFF. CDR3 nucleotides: TGTGCCAGCAGCTTGGGACAGAGCTCCTACAATGAGCAGTTCTTC.

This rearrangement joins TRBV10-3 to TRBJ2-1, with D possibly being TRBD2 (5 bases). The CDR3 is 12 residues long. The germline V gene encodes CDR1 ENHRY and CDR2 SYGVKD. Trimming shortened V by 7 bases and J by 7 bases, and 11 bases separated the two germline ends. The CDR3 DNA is TGTGCCATCAAAACTAGAGATAATGAGCAGTTCTTC. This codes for CAIKTRDNEQFF.